These 18 T cell receptor beta chains originate from one sample sequenced in a study of identical twins. TCRdb reprocessed the 5' RACE reads with MiXCR, giving one entry per CDR3 protein. The table has 750,000 to 950,000 distinct CDR3 sequences, 9% to 15% seen once; the top ten hold 1.5% to 2%. The same data also contributed to another study, on yellow fever vaccine responses in identical twins.

Material for sequencing was PBMCs. The origin of the receptors is a young woman in good health.

The rearrangement links TRBV2 to TRBJ1-1; a possible D gene is TRBD1 (5 bases). Deletions cut 10 bases from V and 5 bases from J, with 17 bases between. The CDR3 contains 13 residues. Germline V CDR1 and CDR2: SNHLY, FYNNEI. In nucleotides, the CDR3 is TGTGCCAACCGGAGAGGGGAGGAGACTGAAGCTTTCTTT. It yields the protein CANRRGEETEAFF.

This clonotype was observed many times. V usage is TRBV29-1 and J usage is TRBJ2-3, with a weak D call TRBD2 (5 bases). Trimming removed 3 bases from V and 6 bases from J, with 16 bases in between. The CDR3 spans 14 residues. The germline V gene encodes CDR1 SQVTM and CDR2 ANQGSEA. The CDR3 here is CSVDGGGDADTQYF. In DNA, the CDR3 is TGCAGCGTTGATGGAGGTGGCGACGCGGATACGCAGTATTTT.

This clonotype was counted a few times. The chain links TRBV28 to TRBJ1-2; no reliable D call. CDR1 and CDR2 from the germline V gene are MDHEN and SYDVKM. Deletions cut 3 bases from V and 2 bases from J, with 13 bases between. CDR3 length: 15 amino acids. CDR3 sequence reads: CASSFPSTANYGYTF. The CDR3 DNA reads TGTGCCAGCAGTTTTCCTTCGACTGCGAACTATGGCTACACCTTC.

This clonotype has a count of ten or more. The rearrangement uses TRBV28 and TRBJ1-2; maybe TRBD1 (5 bases). V lost 6 bases and J 6 bases, leaving 8 bases between the germline ends. Germline V gene lookup returns CDR1 MDHEN and CDR2 SYDVKM. CDR3 length equals 11 residues. Written as DNA, the CDR3 is TGTGCCAGCAGGGGACCCAATGGCTACACCTTC. Its protein is CASRGPNGYTF.

Only a few counts were recorded for this clonotype. The V gene is TRBV28, the J gene TRBJ2-5, with D perhaps TRBD1 or TRBD2 (5 bases each). Trimming removed 0 bases at V and 6 bases at J, with 11 bases between. Per germline, CDR1 MDHEN and CDR2 SYDVKM. CDR3 length equals 14 residues. CDR3 bases: TGTGCCAGCAGTTTATGGCGCAGGGAGCAGACCCAGTACTTC. This gives the protein CASSLWRREQTQYF.

This clonotype was detected only a few times. The rearrangement uses TRBV3-1 and TRBJ2-7; either TRBD1 or TRBD2 may fit D (5 bases each). Germline assignment: CDR1 LGHDT and CDR2 YNNKEL (reference sequence). This CDR3 has 15 residues. Trimming took off 2 bases at V and 3 bases at J, with 14 bases between the two ends. As DNA, the CDR3 is TGTGCCAGCAGCCAACCACTGGGACCGAACTACGAGCAGTACTTC. It is translated as CASSQPLGPNYEQYF.

V is TRBV2 and J is TRBJ2-7; 7 nucleotides line up with TRBD1. J was trimmed by 0 bases and V by 8 bases; bases with no gene match: 7. The CDR3 loop spans 14 amino acids. Germline CDR1 SNHLY, CDR2 FYNNEI. Written as DNA, the CDR3 is TGTGCCAGCCGAGCGGACAGGTCCTCCTACGAGCAGTACTTC. It codes for CASRADRSSYEQYF.

This clonotype was recorded many times. The chain joins TRBV29-1 to TRBJ2-1, with unresolved D. Trimming removed 4 bases at V and 0 bases at J, with 10 bases between. This CDR3 has 14 amino acids. Looked up from germline, CDR1 is SQVTM and CDR2 is ANQGSEA. In nucleotides, the CDR3 is TGCAGCGTTGGAGCACCGAGCTCCTACAATGAGCAGTTCTTC. Its translation: CSVGAPSSYNEQFF.

This clonotype was observed a few times. The chain is built from TRBV15 and TRBJ1-3; D is uncertain. This CDR3 comprises 15 residues. The ends were cut back, 0 bases at V and 3 bases at J, with 9 bases in the middle. Germline V gives CDR1 LNHNV, CDR2 YYDKDF (reference sequence). CDR3: CATSREGLGGNTIYF. CDR3 in DNA: TGTGCCACCAGCAGAGAGGGGTTAGGTGGAAACACCATATATTTT.

This clonotype showed up just a few times. This chain's CDR3 is CSAWASGVSTYEQFF. DNA of the CDR3: TGCAGTGCTTGGGCCTCGGGAGTAAGTACCTATGAGCAGTTCTTC. This chain links TRBV20-1 with TRBJ2-1, with a possible D match to TRBD2 (6 bases). V was cut by 5 bases and J by 8 bases, with 22 bases left in between. This CDR3 region has 15 residues. The germline CDR1 and CDR2 sequences are DFQATT and SNEGSKA (reference sequence).

The J gene is TRBJ2-1, the V gene TRBV7-9; 10 bases align to TRBD1. Germline CDR1 and CDR2: SEHNR and FQNEAQ (reference sequence). The V segment lost 7 bases and the J segment 6 bases; nucleotides outside the gene matches: 9. There are 15 residues in the CDR3. CDR3 coding DNA: TGTGCCAGCACCCGGGGACAGGGGATTATCAATGAGCAGTTCTTC. This encodes CASTRGQGIINEQFF.

The sample holds a few counts of this clonotype. The chain links TRBV11-1 to TRBJ1-4, with D possibly matching TRBD1 (5 bases). The CDR3 is made up of 19 amino acids. Germline V CDR1 and CDR2: SGHAT, FQDESV (reference sequence). With 5 bases removed from V and 0 bases from J, the gap between germline ends came to 22 bases. CDR3 DNA: TGTGCCAGCAGCGCCCGCGACAGACTAAAAGGTGCAACTAATGAAAAACTGTTTTTT. Amino acid sequence: CASSARDRLKGATNEKLFF.

The sample holds a few counts of this clonotype. The chain employs TRBV4-1 and TRBJ2-7; D possibly uses TRBD1 or TRBD2 (7 bases each). The ends were cut back, 3 bases at V and 6 bases at J, with 12 bases in the middle. The CDR3 is 13 amino acids. The V gene's germline CDR1 is MGHRA and CDR2 YSYEKL. For the CDR3, the DNA is TGCGCCAGCAGCCAGGGGAGGGGGCGCGAGCAGTACTTC. Translating it yields CASSQGRGREQYF.

Here the CDR3 DNA reads TGTGCCAGCAACCCCGGGGCTTTTAGAGACACAGATACGCAGTATTTT. This translates into CASNPGAFRDTDTQYF. The chain carries TRBV9 and TRBJ2-3; D could derive from TRBD1 or TRBD2 (5 bases each). Trimming shortened V by 6 bases and J by 2 bases, and 19 bases separated the two germline ends. The CDR3 sequence is 16 residues long. CDR1 SGDLS and CDR2 YYNGEE come from the germline V gene.

This clonotype was detected ten times or more. The CDR3 nucleotides read TGCGCCAGCAGCCAAGGAGGTTGGGGCGAGACCCAGTACTTC. This gives the protein CASSQGGWGETQYF. The gene calls are TRBV4-1 and TRBJ2-5, with a tentative D call TRBD1 (5 bases). Germline-derived CDR1 and CDR2 are MGHRA and YSYEKL. Trimming pared 1 base from V and 5 bases from J, leaving 11 bases between. The CDR3 length is 14 residues.

The chain is built from TRBV12-3 or TRBV12-4 and TRBJ1-1; TRBD1 might be the D (6 bases). CDR3 length equals 15 residues. V lost 5 bases, J lost 1 base, and 14 bases lay in between. In DNA, the CDR3 is TGTGCCAGCAGTCCTATCAGGGGCTCGAACACTGAAGCTTTCTTT. Translating gives CASSPIRGSNTEAFF.

The chain uses TRBV18 and TRBJ2-7; D unresolved. From germline, CDR1 is KGHSH and CDR2 LQKENI. The CDR3 runs to 13 residues. The V and J ends lost 6 bases and 7 bases respectively, with 16 bases between them. For the CDR3, the DNA is TGTGCCAGCTCCCCCAGGTCCTTAATGGAGCAGTACTTC. Translated: CASSPRSLMEQYF.

The chain is built from TRBV3-1 and TRBJ2-2; tentatively, D is TRBD2 (7 bases). The germline V gene encodes CDR1 LGHDT and CDR2 YNNKEL (reference sequence). Trimming took 2 bases from V and 7 from J, leaving 11 bases between them. This CDR3 is 14 amino acids long. CDR3 in amino acids: CASSQRGAGGELFF. Written as DNA, the CDR3 is TGTGCCAGCAGCCAACGGGGGGCCGGCGGGGAGCTGTTTTTT.